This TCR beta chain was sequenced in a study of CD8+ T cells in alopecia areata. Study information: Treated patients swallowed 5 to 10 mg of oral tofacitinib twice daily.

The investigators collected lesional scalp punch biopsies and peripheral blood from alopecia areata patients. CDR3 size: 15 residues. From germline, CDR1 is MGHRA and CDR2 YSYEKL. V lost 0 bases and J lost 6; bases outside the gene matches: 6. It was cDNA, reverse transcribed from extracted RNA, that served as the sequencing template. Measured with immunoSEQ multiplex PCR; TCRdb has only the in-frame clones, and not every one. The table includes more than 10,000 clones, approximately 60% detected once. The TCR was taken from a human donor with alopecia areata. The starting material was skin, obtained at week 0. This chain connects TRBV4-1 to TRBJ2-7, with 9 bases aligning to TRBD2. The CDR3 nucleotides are TGCGCCAGCAGCCAAGATATGGGACTAGCCGCCGAGCAGTACTTC. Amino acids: CASSQDMGLAAEQYF.